This TCR beta chain was recorded in a study of T cell repertoires in cytomegalovirus infection. About the study: The authors used CMV epitopes that were HLA-C-restricted (recently identified) and HLA-B-restricted (well studied). An indication of both CMV infection and matching HLA type came from public TCR beta signatures.

With regard to this clonotype: The antigen is undetermined.

A single record per CDR3 protein comes from TCRdb applying MiXCR to the reads. Of 450,000 to 600,000 distinct CDR3 sequences in the sample, approximately 40% were seen once. Germline V lookup: CDR1 SGHTA, CDR2 FQGNSA. V shed 5 bases and J shed 6 bases, with 13 bases lying between them. This CDR3 comprises 14 residues. The sample consisted of cultured PBMCs, taken from culture after CMV antigen stimulation. This rearrangement joins TRBV7-2 to TRBJ1-4; no reliable D call. This clonotype was obtained from a human donor in good health (CMV status not recorded). Some clones in this sample may be carry-over from other donors' samples. The CDR3 DNA reads as TGTGCCAGCAGCACCCGGGCAGGCGATGAAAAACTGTTTTTT. Translating it yields CASSTRAGDEKLFF.